The next 5 T cell receptor beta chains were all read from a single sample in a study of patients and donors after allogeneic stem cell transplantation. Using its own MiXCR run on the RT-PCR reads, TCRdb lists one record per CDR3 protein. Among about a million distinct CDR3 sequences listed, 15% to 20% were seen once. Sequencing was performed on blood, either unsorted or a sorted T cell fraction (not recorded which). These receptor sequences come from a human donor who was either an allogeneic HSCT recipient or a stem cell or donor lymphocyte infusion donor (not recorded which). It is not recorded whose cells these are; they may come from a transplant donor.

This clonotype was counted only a few times. The rearrangement uses TRBV18 and TRBJ1-6; D remains ambiguous. V gave up 4 bases and J gave up 1 base, with 5 bases separating them. Germline V lookup: CDR1 KGHSH, CDR2 LQKENI. The CDR3 length is 14 residues. The CDR3 DNA follows: TGTGCCAGCTCACAGAGGTCCTATAATTCACCCCTCCACTTT. As protein: CASSQRSYNSPLHF.

This clonotype was seen only a few times. J is TRBJ1-1 and V is TRBV6-2 or TRBV6-3, with 8 bases that match TRBD1. Germline-derived CDR1 and CDR2 are MNHEY and SVGEGT. This CDR3 has 16 residues. The V gene end was trimmed by 1 base and the J gene end by 2 bases; junction bases not matched to a gene: 6. CDR3 region: CASSYYPGQGNTEAFF. DNA for the CDR3: TGTGCCAGCAGTTACTATCCCGGACAGGGCAACACTGAAGCTTTCTTT.

Only a few counts were recorded for this clonotype. The rearrangement links TRBV25-1 to TRBJ2-7; 7 bases are a match to TRBD2. The CDR3 runs to 12 residues. CDR1 is MGHDK and CDR2 is SYGVNS in the germline V gene. Losses at the gene ends were 10 bases for V and 7 bases for J; bases not matched to a gene: 10. Here the CDR3 reads CATVGGEREQYF. CDR3 nucleotides: TGTGCCACCGTTGGGGGGGAGAGGGAGCAGTACTTC.

This clonotype appeared a few times. The rearrangement links TRBV2 to TRBJ1-6; 11 bases line up with TRBD1. Trimming took 3 bases from V and 8 from J; bases not matched to a gene: 6. Germline values: CDR1 SNHLY, CDR2 FYNNEI. The CDR3 covers 16 residues. CDR3 region: CASSEPDRGLDSPLHF. In nucleotides, the CDR3 is TGTGCCAGCAGTGAGCCGGACAGGGGGCTTGATTCACCCCTCCACTTT.

This sequence joins TRBV20-1 and TRBJ1-1; 7 nucleotides align to TRBD1. The CDR3 sequence is 13 residues long. CDR1 is DFQATT and CDR2 is SNEGSKA in the germline V gene (reference sequence). The V and J ends lost 5 bases and 7 bases, in that order; junction bases with no gene match: 10. CDR3: CSAVPKWTGEAFF. CDR3 nucleotides: TGCAGTGCTGTACCTAAATGGACAGGTGAAGCTTTCTTT.